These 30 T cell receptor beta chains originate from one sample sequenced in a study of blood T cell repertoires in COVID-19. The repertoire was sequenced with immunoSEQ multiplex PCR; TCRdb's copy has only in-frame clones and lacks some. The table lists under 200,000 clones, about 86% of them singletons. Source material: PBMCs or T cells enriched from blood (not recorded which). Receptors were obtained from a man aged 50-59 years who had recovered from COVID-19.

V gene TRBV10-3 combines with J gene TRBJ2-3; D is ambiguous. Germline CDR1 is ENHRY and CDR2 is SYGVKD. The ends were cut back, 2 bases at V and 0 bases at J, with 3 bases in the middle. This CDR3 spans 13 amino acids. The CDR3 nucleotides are TGTGCCATCAGTGAGCGGAGCACAGATACGCAGTATTTT. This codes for CAISERSTDTQYF.

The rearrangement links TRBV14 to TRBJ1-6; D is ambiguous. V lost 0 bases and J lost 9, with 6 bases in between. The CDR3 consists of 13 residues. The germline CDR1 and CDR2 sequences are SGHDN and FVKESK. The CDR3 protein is CASSQDLGSPLHF. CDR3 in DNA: TGTGCCAGCAGCCAAGATCTCGGTTCACCCCTCCACTTT.

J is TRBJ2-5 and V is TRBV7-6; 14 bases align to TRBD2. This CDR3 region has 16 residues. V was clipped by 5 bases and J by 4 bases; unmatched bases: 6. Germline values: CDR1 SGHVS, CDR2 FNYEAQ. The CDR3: CASSRRTSGGTETQYF. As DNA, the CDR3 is TGTGCCAGCAGCCGCCGGACTAGCGGGGGGACAGAGACCCAGTACTTC.

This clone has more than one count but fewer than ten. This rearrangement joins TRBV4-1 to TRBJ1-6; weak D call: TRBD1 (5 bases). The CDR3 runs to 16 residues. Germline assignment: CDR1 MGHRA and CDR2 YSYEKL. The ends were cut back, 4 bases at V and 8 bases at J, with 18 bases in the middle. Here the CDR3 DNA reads TGCGCCAGCAGCCGGGCGCAAACCCTCAGGGATTCACCCCTCCACTTT. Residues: CASSRAQTLRDSPLHF.

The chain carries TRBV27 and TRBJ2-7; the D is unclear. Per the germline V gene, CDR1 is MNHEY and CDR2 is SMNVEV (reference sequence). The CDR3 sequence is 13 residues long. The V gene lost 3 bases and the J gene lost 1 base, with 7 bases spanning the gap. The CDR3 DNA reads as TGTGCCAGCAGTTTGCACAGTTCCTACGAGCAGTACTTC. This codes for CASSLHSSYEQYF.

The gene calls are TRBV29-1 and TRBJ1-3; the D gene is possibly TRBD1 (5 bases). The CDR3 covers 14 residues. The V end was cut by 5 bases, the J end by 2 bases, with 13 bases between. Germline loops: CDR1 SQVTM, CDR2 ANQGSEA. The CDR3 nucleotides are TGCAGCGTTACCATTCAGGGTGCTGGAAACACCATATATTTT. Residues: CSVTIQGAGNTIYF. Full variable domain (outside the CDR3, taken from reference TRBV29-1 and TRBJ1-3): SAVISQKPSRDICQRGTSLTIQCQVDSQVTMMFWYRQQPGQSLTLIATANQGSEATYESGFVIDKFPISRPNLTFSTLTVSNMSPEDSSIYLCSVTIQGAGNTIYFGEGSWLTVV.

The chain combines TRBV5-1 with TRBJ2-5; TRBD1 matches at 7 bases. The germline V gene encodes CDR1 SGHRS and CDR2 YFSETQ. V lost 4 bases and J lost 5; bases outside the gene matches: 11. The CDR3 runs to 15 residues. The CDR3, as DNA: TGCGCCAGCAGCATTAGACAGGGACGCGATGAGACCCAGTACTTC. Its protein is CASSIRQGRDETQYF. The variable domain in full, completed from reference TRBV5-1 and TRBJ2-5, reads KAGVTQTPRYLIKTRGQQVTLSCSPISGHRSVSWYQQTPGQGLQFLFEYFSETQRNKGNFPGRFSGRQFSNSRSEMNVSTLELGDSALYLCASSIRQGRDETQYFGPGTRLLVL.

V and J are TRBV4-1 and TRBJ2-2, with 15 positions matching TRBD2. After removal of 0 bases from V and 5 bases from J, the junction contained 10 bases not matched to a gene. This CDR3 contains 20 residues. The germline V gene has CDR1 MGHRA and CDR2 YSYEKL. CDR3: CASSQDTPGLAGGRTGELFF. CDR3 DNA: TGCGCCAGCAGCCAAGATACACCGGGACTAGCGGGGGGAAGAACCGGGGAGCTGTTTTTT.

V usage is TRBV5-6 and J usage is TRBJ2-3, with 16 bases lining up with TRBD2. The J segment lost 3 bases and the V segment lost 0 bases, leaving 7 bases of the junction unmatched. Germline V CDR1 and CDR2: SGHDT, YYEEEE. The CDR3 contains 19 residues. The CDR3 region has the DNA TGTGCCAGCAGCTTGGCCCTCGGGACTAGCGGGGGGGCAACAGATACGCAGTATTTT. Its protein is CASSLALGTSGGATDTQYF.

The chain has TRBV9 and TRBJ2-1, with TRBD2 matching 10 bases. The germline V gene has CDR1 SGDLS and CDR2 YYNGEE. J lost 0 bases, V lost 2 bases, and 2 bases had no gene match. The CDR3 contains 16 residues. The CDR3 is CASSVSGGNSYNEQFF. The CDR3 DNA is TGTGCCAGCAGCGTTAGCGGGGGGAACTCCTACAATGAGCAGTTCTTC. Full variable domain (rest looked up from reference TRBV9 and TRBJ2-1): DSGVTQTPKHLITATGQRVTLRCSPRSGDLSVYWYQQSLDQGLQFLIQYYNGEERAKGNILERFSAQQFPDLHSELNLSSLELGDSALYFCASSVSGGNSYNEQFFGPGTRLTVL.

The CDR3 DNA reads as TGTGCCAGCAGCTTAGGACAGGGGGTATACTATGGCTACACCTTC. Amino acids: CASSLGQGVYYGYTF. The rearrangement uses TRBV7-8 and TRBJ1-2; 9 nucleotides agree with TRBD1. Germline assignment: CDR1 SGHVS and CDR2 FQNEAQ. Trimming at V came to 1 base and at J to 3 bases, leaving 3 bases not matched to a gene. CDR3 length: 15 amino acids. Supplemented by reference TRBV7-8 and TRBJ1-2, the full variable domain reads GAGVSQSPRYKVAKRGQDVALRCDPISGHVSLFWYQQALGQGPEFLTYFQNEAQLDKSGLPSDRFFAERPEGSVSTLKIQRTQQEDSAVYLCASSLGQGVYYGYTFGSGTRLTVV.

CDR3 coding DNA: TGCGCCAGCAGCCAAGGGGGACTAGCGGGGAACACAGATACGCAGTATTTT. It translates to CASSQGGLAGNTDTQYF. The gene calls are TRBV4-1 and TRBJ2-3; TRBD2 agrees at 13 bases. The V and J ends lost 1 base and 2 bases, in that order; junction bases with no gene match: 3. Germline V gene data show CDR1 as MGHRA and CDR2 as YSYEKL. CDR3 length: 17 amino acids.

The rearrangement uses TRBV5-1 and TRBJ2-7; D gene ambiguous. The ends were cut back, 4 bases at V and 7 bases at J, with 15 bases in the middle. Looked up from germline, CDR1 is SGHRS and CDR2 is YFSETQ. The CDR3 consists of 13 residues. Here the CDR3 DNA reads TGCGCCAGCAGCCAGATGTTTTCCGGGGAGCAGTACTTC. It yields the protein CASSQMFSGEQYF.

The DNA for the CDR3 is TGTGCCAGCAGTCCAGGGCCCGCTACAGGAAAACTGTTTTTT. Its translation is CASSPGPATGKLFF. This chain uses TRBV2 with TRBJ1-4; D might be TRBD1 (5 bases). The CDR3 has 14 residues. The V end lost 5 bases, the J end lost 10 bases, and 17 bases lay between the germline ends. Germline CDR1 reads SNHLY; CDR2 reads FYNNEI.

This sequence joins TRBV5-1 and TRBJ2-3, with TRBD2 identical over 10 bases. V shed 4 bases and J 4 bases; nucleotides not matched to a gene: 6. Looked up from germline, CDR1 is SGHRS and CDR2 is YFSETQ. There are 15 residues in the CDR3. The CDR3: CASSRSGGAADTQYF. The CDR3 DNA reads TGCGCCAGCAGCCGGAGCGGGGGGGCCGCAGATACGCAGTATTTT.

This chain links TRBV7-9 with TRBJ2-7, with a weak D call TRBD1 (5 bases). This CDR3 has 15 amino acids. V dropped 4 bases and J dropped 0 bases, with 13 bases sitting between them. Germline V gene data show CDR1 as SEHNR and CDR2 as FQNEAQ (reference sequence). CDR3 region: CASSSRVVSSYEQYF. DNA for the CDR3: TGTGCCAGCAGCTCCAGGGTAGTCAGCTCCTACGAGCAGTACTTC. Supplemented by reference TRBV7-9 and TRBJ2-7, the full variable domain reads DTGVSQNPRHKITKRGQNVTFRCDPISEHNRLYWYRQTLGQGPEFLTYFQNEAQLEKSRLLSDRFSAERPKGSFSTLEIQRTEQGDSAMYLCASSSRVVSSYEQYFGPGTRLTVT.

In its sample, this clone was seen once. The CDR3 nucleotides are TGTGCCAGCAGCATAACCGGGACAGGGACCTCCTACGAGCAGTACTTC. Residues: CASSITGTGTSYEQYF. The chain couples TRBV7-9 to TRBJ2-7; the match to TRBD1 covers 9 bases. The CDR3 consists of 16 residues. The V gene end was trimmed by 5 bases and the J gene end by 0 bases; junction bases not matched to a gene: 8. Germline CDR1 is SEHNR and CDR2 is FQNEAQ (reference sequence).

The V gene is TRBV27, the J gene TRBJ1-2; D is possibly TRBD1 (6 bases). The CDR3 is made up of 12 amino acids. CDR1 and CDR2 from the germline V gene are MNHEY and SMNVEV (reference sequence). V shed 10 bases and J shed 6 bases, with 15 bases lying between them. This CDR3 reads CAIPRGKNGYTF. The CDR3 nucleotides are TGTGCCATTCCCAGGGGAAAGAATGGCTACACCTTC.

CDR3: CSVERGLSKLNTEAFF. CDR3 DNA sequence: TGCAGCGTTGAACGAGGACTCTCTAAATTGAACACTGAAGCTTTCTTT. The rearrangement links TRBV29-1 to TRBJ1-1; D is uncertain. The germline gives CDR1 SQVTM, CDR2 ANQGSEA. This CDR3 is built from 16 residues. The V and J ends lost 2 bases and 0 bases respectively, with 16 bases between them. Full variable domain (rest looked up from reference TRBV29-1 and TRBJ1-1): SAVISQKPSRDICQRGTSLTIQCQVDSQVTMMFWYRQQPGQSLTLIATANQGSEATYESGFVIDKFPISRPNLTFSTLTVSNMSPEDSSIYLCSVERGLSKLNTEAFFGQGTRLTVV.

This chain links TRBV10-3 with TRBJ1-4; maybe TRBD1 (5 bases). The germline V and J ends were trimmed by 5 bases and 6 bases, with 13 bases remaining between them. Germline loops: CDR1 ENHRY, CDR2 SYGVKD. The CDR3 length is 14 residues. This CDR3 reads CAISPGLADEKLFF. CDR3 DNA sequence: TGTGCCATCAGTCCGGGACTCGCGGATGAAAAACTGTTTTTT.

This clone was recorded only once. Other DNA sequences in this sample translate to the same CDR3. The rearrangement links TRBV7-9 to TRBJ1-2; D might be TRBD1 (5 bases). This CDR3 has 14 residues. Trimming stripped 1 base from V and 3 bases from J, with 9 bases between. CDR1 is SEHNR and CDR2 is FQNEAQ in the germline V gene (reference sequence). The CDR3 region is CASSLEGRDYGYTF. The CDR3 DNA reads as TGTGCCAGCAGCTTAGAGGGCAGGGACTATGGCTACACCTTC.

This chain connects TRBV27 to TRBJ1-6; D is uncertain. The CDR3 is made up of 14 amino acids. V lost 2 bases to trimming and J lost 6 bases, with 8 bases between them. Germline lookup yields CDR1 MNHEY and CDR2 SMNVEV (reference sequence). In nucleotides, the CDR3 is TGTGCCAGCAGTTTAGGGCCGATTAATTCACCCCTCCACTTT. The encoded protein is CASSLGPINSPLHF.

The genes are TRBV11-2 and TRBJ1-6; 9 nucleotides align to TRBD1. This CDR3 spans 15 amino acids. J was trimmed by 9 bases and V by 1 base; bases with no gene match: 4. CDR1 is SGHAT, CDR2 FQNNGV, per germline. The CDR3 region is CASSLVGQGLSPLHF. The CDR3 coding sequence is TGTGCCAGCAGCTTAGTCGGACAGGGGCTTTCACCCCTCCACTTT.

The CDR3 region has the DNA TGTGCCAGCAGCTCGACTAGCGGGGGGATCAAGAGGACCCAGTACTTC. Amino acids: CASSSTSGGIKRTQYF. The chain is built from TRBV11-3 and TRBJ2-5, with TRBD2 matching over 13 bases. The CDR3 has 16 residues. CDR1 is SGHNT and CDR2 is YENEEA in the germline V gene. Germline trimming cut 4 bases from V and 7 bases from J; bases unmatched to any gene: 9.

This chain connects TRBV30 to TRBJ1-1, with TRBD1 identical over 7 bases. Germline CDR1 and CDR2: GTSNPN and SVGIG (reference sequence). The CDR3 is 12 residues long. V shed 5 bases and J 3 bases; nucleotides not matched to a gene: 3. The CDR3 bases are TGTGCCTGGGGCAGGGGGGACACTGAAGCTTTCTTT. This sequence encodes CAWGRGDTEAFF.

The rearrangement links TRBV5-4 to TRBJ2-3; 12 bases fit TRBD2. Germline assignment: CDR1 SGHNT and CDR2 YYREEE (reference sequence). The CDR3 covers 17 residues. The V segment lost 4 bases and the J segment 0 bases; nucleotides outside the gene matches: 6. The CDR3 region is CASSARLAGASTDTQYF. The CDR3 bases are TGTGCCAGCAGCGCAAGACTAGCGGGGGCTAGCACAGATACGCAGTATTTT.

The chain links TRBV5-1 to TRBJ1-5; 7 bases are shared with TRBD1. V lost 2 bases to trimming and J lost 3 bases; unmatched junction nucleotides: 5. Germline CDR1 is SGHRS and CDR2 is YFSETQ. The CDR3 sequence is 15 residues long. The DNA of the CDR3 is TGCGCCAGCAGCTTAGGGACAGATTTCAATCAGCCCCAGCATTTT. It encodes CASSLGTDFNQPQHF.

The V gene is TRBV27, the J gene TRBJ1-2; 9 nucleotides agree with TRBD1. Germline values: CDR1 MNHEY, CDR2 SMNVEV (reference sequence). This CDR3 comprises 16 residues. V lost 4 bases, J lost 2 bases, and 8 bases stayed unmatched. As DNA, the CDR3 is TGTGCCAGCAGTTCCACCACAGGGGGCCGGAACTATGGCTACACCTTC. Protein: CASSSTTGGRNYGYTF.

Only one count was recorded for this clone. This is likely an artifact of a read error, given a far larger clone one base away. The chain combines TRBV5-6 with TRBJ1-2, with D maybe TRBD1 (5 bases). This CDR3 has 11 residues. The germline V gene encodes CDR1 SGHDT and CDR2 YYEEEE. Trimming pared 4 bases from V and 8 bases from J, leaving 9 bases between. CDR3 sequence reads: CASSQGRGYTF. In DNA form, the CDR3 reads TGTGCCAGCAGCCAGGGCAGAGGCTACACCTTC.

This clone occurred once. CDR3 residues: CASSAQGLKGTEAFF. The CDR3 DNA sequence: TGTGCCAGCAGCGCACAGGGGCTCAAGGGCACTGAAGCTTTCTTT. The chain joins TRBV7-8 to TRBJ1-1; TRBD1 agrees at 7 bases. V was clipped by 5 bases and J by 4 bases; unmatched bases: 10. The CDR3 has 15 amino acids. Germline assignment: CDR1 SGHVS and CDR2 FQNEAQ. Variable domain in full (rest from reference TRBV7-8 and TRBJ1-1): GAGVSQSPRYKVAKRGQDVALRCDPISGHVSLFWYQQALGQGPEFLTYFQNEAQLDKSGLPSDRFFAERPEGSVSTLKIQRTQQEDSAVYLCASSAQGLKGTEAFFGQGTRLTVV.